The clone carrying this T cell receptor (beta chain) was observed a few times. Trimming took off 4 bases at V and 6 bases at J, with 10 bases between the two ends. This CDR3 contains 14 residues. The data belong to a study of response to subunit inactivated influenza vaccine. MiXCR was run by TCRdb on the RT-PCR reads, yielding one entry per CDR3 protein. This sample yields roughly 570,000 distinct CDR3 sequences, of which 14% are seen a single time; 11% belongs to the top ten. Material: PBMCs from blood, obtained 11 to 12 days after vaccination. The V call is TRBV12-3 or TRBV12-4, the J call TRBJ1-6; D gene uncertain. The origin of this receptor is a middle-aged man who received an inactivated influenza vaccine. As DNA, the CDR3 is TGTGCCAGCAGTTCCGGGCCCTTTAATTCACCCCTCCACTTT. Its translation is CASSSGPFNSPLHF.